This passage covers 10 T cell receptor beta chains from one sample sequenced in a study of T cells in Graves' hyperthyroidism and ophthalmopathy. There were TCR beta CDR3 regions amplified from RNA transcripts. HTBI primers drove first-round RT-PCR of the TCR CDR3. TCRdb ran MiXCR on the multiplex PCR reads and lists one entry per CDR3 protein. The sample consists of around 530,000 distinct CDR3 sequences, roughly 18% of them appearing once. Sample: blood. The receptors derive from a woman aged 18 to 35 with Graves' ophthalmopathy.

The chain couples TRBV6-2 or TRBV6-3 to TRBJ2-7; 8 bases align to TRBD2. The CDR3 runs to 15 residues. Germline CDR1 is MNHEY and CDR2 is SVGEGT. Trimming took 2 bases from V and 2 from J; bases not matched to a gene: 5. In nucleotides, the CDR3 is TGTGCCAGCAGTTACAAAGGACTAGCTACCTACGAGCAGTACTTC. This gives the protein CASSYKGLATYEQYF.

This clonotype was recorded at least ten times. CDR3 region: CASSSYRGSNQPQHF. The CDR3 DNA reads TGTGCCAGCAGTTCATACCGGGGGAGCAATCAGCCCCAGCATTTT. The chain recombines TRBV28 with TRBJ1-5; a weak D match, TRBD1 (5 bases). The length of the CDR3 is 15 residues. The V gene lost 4 bases and the J gene lost 1 base, with 11 bases spanning the gap. Germline V gene data show CDR1 as MDHEN and CDR2 as SYDVKM.

CDR3 in amino acids: CACHSTEGDEQFF. The CDR3 region has the DNA TGTGCCTGTCACTCTACCGAGGGGGATGAGCAGTTCTTC. The genes are TRBV11-2 and TRBJ2-1, with TRBD1 as a possible D gene (6 bases). CDR1 and CDR2 from the germline V gene are SGHAT and FQNNGV. The CDR3 spans 13 residues. Trimming cost V 11 bases and J 8 bases, with 19 bases left between them.

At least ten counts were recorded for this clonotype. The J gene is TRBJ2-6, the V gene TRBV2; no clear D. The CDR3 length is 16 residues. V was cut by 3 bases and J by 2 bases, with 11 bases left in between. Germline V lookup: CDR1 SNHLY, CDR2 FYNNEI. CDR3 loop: CASSDGQPPGANVLTF. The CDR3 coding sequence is TGTGCCAGCAGTGATGGGCAGCCTCCTGGGGCCAACGTCCTGACTTTC.

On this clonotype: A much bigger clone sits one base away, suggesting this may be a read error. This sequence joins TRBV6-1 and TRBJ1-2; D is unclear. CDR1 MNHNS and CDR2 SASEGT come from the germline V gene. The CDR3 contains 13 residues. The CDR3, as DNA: TGTGCCAGCAGTGGAGGACTCCTTTATGGCTGCACCTTC. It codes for CASSGGLLYGCTF.

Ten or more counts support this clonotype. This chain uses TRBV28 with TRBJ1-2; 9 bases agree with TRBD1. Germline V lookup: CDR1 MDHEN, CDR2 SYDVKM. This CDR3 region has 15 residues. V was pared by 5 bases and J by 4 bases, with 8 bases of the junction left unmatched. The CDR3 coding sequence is TGTGCCAGCAGTGAGGGACAGGGAGTTTTCTATGGCTACACCTTC. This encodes CASSEGQGVFYGYTF.

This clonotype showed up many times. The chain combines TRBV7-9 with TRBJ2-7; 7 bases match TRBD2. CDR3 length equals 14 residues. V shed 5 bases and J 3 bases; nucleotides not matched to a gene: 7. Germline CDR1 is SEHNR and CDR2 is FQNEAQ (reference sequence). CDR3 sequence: CASSETSENYEQYF. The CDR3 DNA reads TGTGCCAGCAGCGAAACTAGCGAGAACTACGAGCAGTACTTC.

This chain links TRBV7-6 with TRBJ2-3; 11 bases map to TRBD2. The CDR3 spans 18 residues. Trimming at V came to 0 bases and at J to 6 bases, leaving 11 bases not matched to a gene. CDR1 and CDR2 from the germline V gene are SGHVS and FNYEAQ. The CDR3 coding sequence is TGTGCCAGCAGCTTAGCTTCACTAGCGGGGGCCGAGGGGGATACGCAGTATTTT. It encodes CASSLASLAGAEGDTQYF. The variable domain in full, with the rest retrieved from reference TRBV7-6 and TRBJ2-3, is GAGVSQSPRYKVTKRGQDVALRCDPISGHVSLYWYRQALGQGPEFLTYFNYEAQQDKSGLPNDRFSAERPEGSISTLTIQRTEQRDSAMYRCASSLASLAGAEGDTQYFGPGTRLTVL.

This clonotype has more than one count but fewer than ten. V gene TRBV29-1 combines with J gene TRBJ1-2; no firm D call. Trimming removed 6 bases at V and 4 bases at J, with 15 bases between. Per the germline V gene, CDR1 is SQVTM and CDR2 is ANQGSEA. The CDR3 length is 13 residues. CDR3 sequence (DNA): TGCAGCGTCTCTGAAACCGGATTCTATGGCTACACCTTC. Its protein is CSVSETGFYGYTF.

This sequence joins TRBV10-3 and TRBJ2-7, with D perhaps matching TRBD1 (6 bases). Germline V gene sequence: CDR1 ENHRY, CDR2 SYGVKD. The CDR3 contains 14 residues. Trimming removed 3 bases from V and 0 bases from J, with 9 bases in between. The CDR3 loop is CAISDTGSSYEQYF. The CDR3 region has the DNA TGTGCCATCAGTGACACAGGGAGCTCCTACGAGCAGTACTTC.